This entry lists 10 T cell receptor beta chains sequenced from one sample in a study of blood T cells in healthy people across ages (dated by TCRdb to between 2015 and 2016). The library was generated by 5' RACE. The reads were generated on an Illumina HiSeq 2500. A second PCR of about 6 to 11 cycles was run with a J-beta primer mix and a sample-barcoded 5' primer. Through fastp at Q25 and MiXCR, TCRdb rebuilt clones from the public reads, retaining in-frame beta chains. Identical CDR3 proteins give one entry, which carries the most common genes and DNA. The sample data list roughly 680,000 distinct CDR3 sequences, and around 48% of these were observed just once. The ten top clones hold 25% to 35% of the sample. Sequenced material: blood. The source of these receptors is a woman aged 55 to 70 in good health.

The chain is built from TRBV12-3 or TRBV12-4 and TRBJ2-2, with unresolved D. The V and J ends lost 7 bases and 6 bases respectively, with 15 bases between them. The CDR3 spans 14 residues. CDR3 DNA: TGTGCCAGCAATAGTCTCTCGGTTGCCGGGGAGCTGTTTTTT. Its translation: CASNSLSVAGELFF.

V is TRBV4-3 and J is TRBJ1-4; maybe TRBD1 (5 bases). Germline V lookup: CDR1 LGHNA, CDR2 YSLEER. This CDR3 has 14 residues. The V end lost 1 base, the J end lost 8 bases, and 11 bases lay between the germline ends. CDR3 bases: TGCGCCAGCAGCCAAGGAGGGACGGCAGAAAAACTGTTTTTT. Encoded protein: CASSQGGTAEKLFF.

This clonotype has just a few counts. The V gene is TRBV29-1, the J gene TRBJ2-1; maybe TRBD2 (6 bases). V was trimmed by 7 bases and J by 3 bases, leaving 13 bases between them. Germline V gene lookup returns CDR1 SQVTM and CDR2 ANQGSEA. The CDR3 is 13 residues long. The CDR3 sequence is CSAQRGGYNEQFF. The CDR3 DNA reads as TGCAGCGCTCAGAGGGGAGGCTACAATGAGCAGTTCTTC.

The CDR3 here is CASSQEIVQGGFGYTF. CDR3 DNA: TGCGCCAGCAGCCAAGAGATAGTTCAGGGAGGGTTTGGGTACACCTTC. The V gene is TRBV4-1, the J gene TRBJ1-2; D is perhaps TRBD1 (5 bases). V was pared by 0 bases and J by 11 bases, with 22 bases between. The CDR3 has 16 residues. From germline, CDR1 is MGHRA and CDR2 YSYEKL.

As concerns this clonotype: One end of the junction fails to match germline, which may point to a read error. The CDR3: CANSYQLAGGHEQYF. The CDR3 DNA sequence: TGTGCCAACAGTTACCAGTTAGCGGGAGGCCATGAGCAGTACTTC. The chain recombines TRBV6-5 with TRBJ2-5; 10 bases match TRBD2. The CDR3 has 15 residues. Germline V gives CDR1 MNHEY, CDR2 SVGAGI.

The CDR3 nucleotides read TGCAGTGCTCTGGTAGCGGGAGGAGCCTACAATGAGCAGTTCTTC. Protein product: CSALVAGGAYNEQFF. This chain connects TRBV20-1 to TRBJ2-1, with TRBD2 matching over 10 bases. V shed 5 bases, J shed 2 bases, and the junction held 6 bases outside the gene matches. The CDR3 contains 15 residues. CDR1 is DFQATT and CDR2 is SNEGSKA in the germline V gene (reference sequence).

Points on this clonotype: One junction end does not reproduce the germline sequence, and a read error may be involved. The chain's CDR3 is CANSLTPGRSDTQYF. The CDR3 nucleotides read TGTGCCAACAGCTTAACACCCGGGAGAAGTGATACGCAGTATTTT. The chain combines TRBV7-3 with TRBJ2-3; D perhaps matches TRBD2 (6 bases). This CDR3 region has 15 residues. Germline lookup yields CDR1 SGHTA and CDR2 FQGTGA.

In this sample, this clonotype turned up a few times. The CDR3 is CSAGRLSSYNEQFF. The DNA for the CDR3 is TGCAGTGCTGGTAGACTGAGCTCCTACAATGAGCAGTTCTTC. V is TRBV20-1 and J is TRBJ2-1; D unclear. CDR3 length equals 14 residues. V dropped 5 bases and J dropped 0 bases, with 11 bases sitting between them. Germline V CDR1 and CDR2: DFQATT, SNEGSKA (reference sequence).

This clonotype was detected a few times. CDR3: CASSQLPGQREQYF. The CDR3 nucleotides read TGTGCCAGCAGCCAACTACCGGGACAACGCGAGCAGTACTTC. V is TRBV3-1 and J is TRBJ2-7; possible D gene TRBD1, 6 bases. The V end was cut by 2 bases, the J end by 6 bases, with 14 bases between. Germline V gene sequence: CDR1 LGHDT, CDR2 YNNKEL (reference sequence). The CDR3 runs to 14 residues.

This clonotype was detected only a few times. The J gene is TRBJ2-3, the V gene TRBV29-1, with 10 bases aligning to TRBD2. This CDR3 has 12 amino acids. Per the germline V gene, CDR1 is SQVTM and CDR2 is ANQGSEA. After removal of 6 bases from V and 10 bases from J, the junction contained 7 bases not matched to a gene. This CDR3 is CSVHTSGKAQYF. For the CDR3, the DNA is TGCAGCGTCCACACTAGCGGGAAGGCGCAGTATTTT.